This entry lists 16 T cell receptor beta chains sequenced from one sample in a study of blood T cell repertoires in COVID-19. Sequenced by immunoSEQ multiplex PCR; TCRdb stores in-frame clones only, minus some. Among 150,000 or so clones, 80% to 85% were seen once, and the ten largest hold roughly 4.9%. Sequences were obtained from PBMCs or T cells enriched from blood (not recorded which). The receptors shown here come from a man between 65 and 80 years old who had been exposed to COVID-19.

The chain has TRBV5-1 and TRBJ2-6, with 8 bases lining up with TRBD1. Looked up from germline, CDR1 is SGHRS and CDR2 is YFSETQ. This CDR3 comprises 18 residues. J gave up 0 bases and V 6 bases, and 11 bases lay outside the gene matches. The CDR3 spells CASKSGTGFLSGANVLTF. Written as DNA, the CDR3 is TGCGCCAGCAAATCCGGGACAGGCTTCCTCTCTGGGGCCAACGTCCTGACTTTC.

The V call is TRBV7-2, the J call TRBJ2-7; D call uncertain. V lost 5 bases and J lost 3, with 17 bases in between. The CDR3 is made up of 15 amino acids. CDR1 and CDR2 from the germline V gene are SGHTA and FQGNSA. CDR3: CASSPRLFNNYEQYF. The CDR3 DNA reads as TGTGCCAGCAGCCCCCGACTCTTTAATAACTACGAGCAGTACTTC.

V usage is TRBV7-2 and J usage is TRBJ1-6; perhaps TRBD1 as D (5 bases). V lost 0 bases and J 7 bases, leaving 13 bases between the germline ends. The CDR3 runs 16 residues. The germline V gene encodes CDR1 SGHTA and CDR2 FQGNSA. CDR3 amino acids: CASSLAGGRINSPLHF. As DNA, the CDR3 is TGTGCCAGCAGCTTAGCGGGGGGACGGATCAATTCACCCCTCCACTTT.

V gene TRBV6-5 combines with J gene TRBJ2-3; tentative D call: TRBD1 (5 bases). The CDR3 length is 15 residues. The ends were cut back, 7 bases at V and 0 bases at J, with 14 bases in the middle. CDR1 and CDR2 (germline): MNHEY, SVGAGI. CDR3 sequence (DNA): TGTGCCAGCATCAAAGGGGTCAGGAGCACAGATACGCAGTATTTT. This gives the protein CASIKGVRSTDTQYF.

The chain joins TRBV5-1 to TRBJ2-1; 7 bases align to TRBD2. Looked up from germline, CDR1 is SGHRS and CDR2 is YFSETQ. There are 17 residues in the CDR3. V lost 0 bases and J lost 9; bases outside the gene matches: 15. The CDR3 is CASSLANLAVPPGEQFF. The CDR3 DNA is TGCGCCAGCAGCTTGGCTAATCTAGCGGTCCCCCCGGGTGAGCAGTTCTTC.

In this sample, this clone turned up a few times. The J gene is TRBJ2-2, the V gene TRBV5-6; no reliable D call. The CDR3 has 16 amino acids. Germline V gene lookup returns CDR1 SGHDT and CDR2 YYEEEE. V lost 4 bases and J lost 1, with 14 bases in between. CDR3 DNA: TGTGCCAGCAGCGCCCCGGGTGCTCTGAACACCGGGGAGCTGTTTTTT. Translated: CASSAPGALNTGELFF.

This clone was counted at least ten times. The chain couples TRBV5-3 to TRBJ2-2, with 14 bases that match TRBD2. TRBV5-3 is classed as an ORF, of uncertain function. The J segment lost 4 bases and the V segment lost 3 bases, leaving 2 bases of the junction unmatched. The CDR3 totals 16 residues. CDR3 in amino acids: CARSYGLAGGTGELFF. The CDR3 bases are TGTGCCAGAAGCTATGGACTAGCGGGGGGCACCGGGGAGCTGTTTTTT.

The chain carries TRBV5-6 and TRBJ2-2; D remains unclear. There are 17 residues in the CDR3. Germline V gives CDR1 SGHDT, CDR2 YYEEEE. Trimming stripped 3 bases from V and 0 bases from J, with 15 bases between. The CDR3 protein is CASSSTSGYPNTGELFF. The CDR3 DNA follows: TGTGCCAGCAGCTCAACTTCAGGATATCCGAACACCGGGGAGCTGTTTTTT.

The rearrangement links TRBV6-5 to TRBJ2-7; 8 bases map to TRBD1. Trimming at V came to 6 bases and at J to 11 bases, leaving 15 bases not matched to a gene. Germline CDR1 is MNHEY and CDR2 is SVGAGI. This CDR3 is built from 14 residues. This CDR3 reads CASSFAGQGQLEYF. The CDR3 DNA reads as TGTGCCAGCAGCTTCGCCGGACAGGGCCAATTAGAGTACTTC.

The genes are TRBV28 and TRBJ2-7; possibly TRBD1 for D (6 bases). Germline V gives CDR1 MDHEN, CDR2 SYDVKM. V was trimmed by 5 bases and J by 3 bases, leaving 11 bases between them. The CDR3 contains 13 residues. CDR3 coding DNA: TGTGCCAGCAGTGGCAGGGGTGTCTACGAGCAGTACTTC. The encoded protein is CASSGRGVYEQYF.

This chain uses TRBV5-1 with TRBJ1-3, with unresolved D. Germline loops: CDR1 SGHRS, CDR2 YFSETQ. The CDR3 has 14 residues. Trimming left V 2 bases short and J 2 bases short, with 8 bases between. The CDR3 sequence is CASSFGETGNTIYF. DNA for the CDR3: TGCGCCAGCAGCTTTGGGGAGACTGGAAACACCATATATTTT.

This chain links TRBV7-3 with TRBJ1-1; tentative D call: TRBD1 (6 bases). The ends were cut back, 5 bases at V and 7 bases at J, with 14 bases in the middle. The CDR3 has 13 residues. CDR1 and CDR2 from the germline V gene are SGHTA and FQGTGA. Here the CDR3 DNA reads TGTGCCAGCAGCCCTCAGGGGTCGGGTGAAGCTTTCTTT. Amino acids: CASSPQGSGEAFF.

This chain uses TRBV4-2 with TRBJ1-2, with D unresolved. Between the trimmed V and J ends, which lost 1 base and 6 bases, there was a span of 12 bases. This CDR3 has 14 residues. In germline, CDR1 is LGHNA, CDR2 YNFKEQ. The CDR3 sequence is CASSQVGRQDGYTF. The CDR3 DNA sequence: TGTGCCAGCAGCCAAGTTGGCAGGCAGGATGGCTACACCTTC.

This clone was picked up one time. The rearrangement joins TRBV6-5 to TRBJ1-3; the D is unclear. Trimming left V 9 bases short and J 0 bases short, with 9 bases between. Germline V gene sequence: CDR1 MNHEY, CDR2 SVGAGI. The CDR3 extends over 13 amino acids. The CDR3 is CASGRDSGNTIYF. In DNA, the CDR3 is TGTGCCAGTGGGAGGGACTCTGGAAACACCATATATTTT.

This chain links TRBV12-3 or TRBV12-4 with TRBJ2-1, with TRBD2 matching over 7 bases. With V trimmed by 7 bases and J by 13 bases, 10 bases remained unmatched. The CDR3 loop spans 12 amino acids. The chain's CDR3 is CASTSRGRDQFF. The CDR3, as DNA: TGTGCCAGCACCTCGCGCGGGAGAGACCAGTTCTTC.

The CDR3 region has the DNA TGTGCCAGCACGACCGCCAGGACAGGGGACAATGAGCAGTTCTTC. This encodes CASTTARTGDNEQFF. This chain uses TRBV6-5 with TRBJ2-1, with TRBD1 matching 9 bases. The CDR3 length is 15 residues. V was clipped by 7 bases and J by 5 bases; unmatched bases: 9. CDR1 is MNHEY, CDR2 SVGAGI, per germline.